This passage covers 24 T cell receptor beta chains from one sample sequenced in a study of B cell selection in AIRE deficiency. The method was immunoSEQ multiplex PCR; TCRdb's version includes in-frame clones alone and lacks a portion of them. Of about 23,000 clones in the sample, 95% to 98% were seen once. Conventional CD4 T cells were sorted as CD4+CD127+ cells. The sequencing input was conventional CD4+ T cells sorted from PBMCs. The receptors derive from a human donor with AIRE deficiency.

V usage is TRBV7-3 and J usage is TRBJ2-3, with TRBD2 matching 12 bases. Germline trimming cut 5 bases from V and 2 bases from J; bases unmatched to any gene: 2. Germline V CDR1 and CDR2: SGHTA, FQGTGA. The CDR3 totals 15 residues. CDR3 DNA: TGTGCCAGCAGCCGGACTAGCGGGATCACAGATACGCAGTATTTT. It translates to CASSRTSGITDTQYF.

This chain joins TRBV28 and TRBJ2-1, with 8 bases lining up with TRBD2. The CDR3 consists of 14 residues. J lost 7 bases, V lost 3 bases, and 5 bases had no gene match. Germline V gene sequence: CDR1 MDHEN, CDR2 SYDVKM. CDR3 in DNA: TGTGCCAGCAGTTTGGCGGGAGGAGGGAATGAGCAGTTCTTC. Translated, it gives CASSLAGGGNEQFF.

The chain combines TRBV6-5 with TRBJ2-7; 10 bases are shared with TRBD2. The CDR3 runs to 15 residues. Germline V gene data show CDR1 as MNHEY and CDR2 as SVGAGI. V shed 5 bases and J 4 bases; nucleotides not matched to a gene: 8. For the CDR3, the DNA is TGTGCCAGCAGTGTATTAGCGGGAGGTCGATACGAGCAGTACTTC. It specifies CASSVLAGGRYEQYF.

The CDR3 DNA reads TGTGCTAGTGGCCGGGCCGTCACAGATACGCAGTATTTT. Amino acids: CASGRAVTDTQYF. The chain couples TRBV12-5 to TRBJ2-3; no clear D gene. The V gene's germline CDR1 is LGHNT and CDR2 FRNRAP. Trimming removed 6 bases from V and 2 bases from J, with 9 bases in between. This CDR3 is built from 13 residues.

This chain links TRBV28 with TRBJ1-5; D unresolved. Trimming took off 5 bases at V and 13 bases at J, with 12 bases between the two ends. The CDR3 spans 11 residues. Germline values: CDR1 MDHEN, CDR2 SYDVKM. The CDR3 here is CASSTPTRQHF. CDR3 in DNA: TGTGCCAGCAGTACTCCTACCCGTCAGCATTTT.

In regard to this clone: The identical CDR3 is also encoded by other nucleotide sequences in the sample. Here the CDR3 reads CASSPGIQETQYF. DNA for the CDR3: TGTGCCAGCTCACCAGGGATTCAAGAGACCCAGTACTTC. The V call is TRBV18, the J call TRBJ2-5; no reliable D call. V dropped 2 bases and J dropped 2 bases, with 6 bases sitting between them. This CDR3 region has 13 residues. Germline CDR1 and CDR2: KGHSH and LQKENI.

The V and J genes are TRBV7-8 and TRBJ1-4; D gene ambiguous. The CDR3 is 14 residues long. V was trimmed by 1 base and J by 7 bases, leaving 10 bases between them. The germline CDR1 and CDR2 sequences are SGHVS and FQNEAQ. The DNA for the CDR3 is TGTGCCAGCAGCTTAGGGAGTAAGGGTGAAAAACTGTTTTTT. Protein sequence: CASSLGSKGEKLFF.

V usage is TRBV5-1 and J usage is TRBJ2-2, with 8 bases identical to TRBD1. With 4 bases clipped from V and 7 bases from J, the junction kept 6 bases outside the gene matches. The CDR3 extends over 14 amino acids. Germline V gives CDR1 SGHRS, CDR2 YFSETQ. This CDR3 reads CASSATGGVGELFF. CDR3 sequence (DNA): TGCGCCAGCAGCGCCACAGGGGGTGTCGGGGAGCTGTTTTTT.

V usage is TRBV7-9 and J usage is TRBJ2-7; TRBD1 agrees at 9 bases. There are 14 residues in the CDR3. V dropped 5 bases and J dropped 2; count of bases not matched to a gene: 4. Germline-derived CDR1 and CDR2 are SEHNR and FQNEAQ (reference sequence). CDR3: CASSPDRGTYEQYF. The DNA of the CDR3 is TGTGCCAGCAGCCCGGACAGGGGTACCTACGAGCAGTACTTC.

The chain combines TRBV28 with TRBJ1-5, with unresolved D. The germline V and J ends were trimmed by 2 bases and 4 bases, with 0 bases remaining between them. The CDR3 has 11 amino acids. CDR1 and CDR2 (germline): MDHEN, SYDVKM. The CDR3 spells CASSLNQPQHF. The CDR3 nucleotides are TGTGCCAGCAGTTTAAATCAGCCCCAGCATTTT. The complete variable domain, with remaining parts taken from reference TRBV28 and TRBJ1-5, reads DVKVTQSSRYLVKRTGEKVFLECVQDMDHENMFWYRQDPGLGLRLIYFSYDVKMKEKGDIPEGYSVSREKKERFSLILESASTNQTSMYLCASSLNQPQHFGDGTRLSIL.

The genes are TRBV7-9 and TRBJ1-2, with D uncertain. The V end was cut by 5 bases, the J end by 4 bases, with 11 bases between. From germline, CDR1 is SEHNR and CDR2 FQNEAQ (reference sequence). The CDR3 consists of 13 residues. The CDR3 region is CASSTTMGYGYTF. Here the CDR3 DNA reads TGTGCCAGCAGCACCACGATGGGCTATGGCTACACCTTC.

This clone was detected a few times. The V gene is TRBV9, the J gene TRBJ1-1; 8 nucleotides align to TRBD1. This CDR3 contains 14 residues. Germline values: CDR1 SGDLS, CDR2 YYNGEE. Trimming removed 3 bases from V and 1 base from J; junction bases left unmatched: 2. DNA for the CDR3: TGTGCCAGCAGCGCGGGACAGGCGAACACTGAAGCTTTCTTT. As protein: CASSAGQANTEAFF.

V is TRBV19 and J is TRBJ1-1; perhaps TRBD1 as D (6 bases). Trimming stripped 5 bases from V and 1 base from J, with 11 bases between. Germline-derived CDR1 and CDR2 are LNHDA and SQIVND (reference sequence). The CDR3 consists of 14 residues. CDR3 nucleotides: TGTGCCAGTAGTGTGGGACAAGGGAACACTGAAGCTTTCTTT. Its translation: CASSVGQGNTEAFF.

This sequence joins TRBV6-1 and TRBJ2-5; 7 nucleotides match TRBD2. The CDR3 is 14 amino acids. Trimming cost V 0 bases and J 5 bases; bases outside gene matches: 3. Germline assignment: CDR1 MNHNS and CDR2 SASEGT. Here the CDR3 reads CASSEAGGQETQYF. CDR3 DNA sequence: TGTGCCAGCAGTGAAGCGGGAGGGCAGGAGACCCAGTACTTC.

Only one count was recorded for this clone. The chain uses TRBV5-4 and TRBJ2-7; D unclear. The CDR3 has 13 amino acids. CDR1 is SGHNT and CDR2 is YYREEE in the germline V gene (reference sequence). Trimming removed 3 bases at V and 2 bases at J, with 9 bases between. The CDR3 loop is CASSSGPTYEQYF. The CDR3 DNA is TGTGCCAGCAGCTCCGGGCCGACCTACGAGCAGTACTTC.

The V and J genes are TRBV5-1 and TRBJ2-7; weak D call: TRBD1 (5 bases). The CDR3 runs to 16 residues. Germline CDR1 reads SGHRS; CDR2 reads YFSETQ. The V gene lost 6 bases and the J gene lost 0 bases, with 19 bases spanning the gap. Here the CDR3 reads CASNPGQGPDSYEQYF. CDR3 sequence (DNA): TGCGCCAGCAACCCAGGGCAGGGCCCAGACTCCTACGAGCAGTACTTC.

The CDR3 DNA sequence: TGTGCCAGTAGTATGATGGGGGCATTTAATGAAAAACTGTTTTTT. Translating it yields CASSMMGAFNEKLFF. The chain is built from TRBV19 and TRBJ1-4; possible D gene TRBD1, 6 bases. The germline V and J ends were trimmed by 3 bases and 4 bases, with 12 bases remaining between them. This CDR3 spans 15 amino acids. Looked up from germline, CDR1 is LNHDA and CDR2 is SQIVND (reference sequence). The complete variable domain, with remaining parts taken from reference TRBV19 and TRBJ1-4, reads DGGITQSPKYLFRKEGQNVTLSCEQNLNHDAMYWYRQDPGQGLRLIYYSQIVNDFQKGDIAEGYSVSREKKESFPLTVTSAQKNPTAFYLCASSMMGAFNEKLFFGSGTQLSVL.

J is TRBJ1-5 and V is TRBV28, with TRBD1 as a possible D gene (6 bases). Germline-derived CDR1 and CDR2 are MDHEN and SYDVKM. Trimming pared 8 bases from V and 0 bases from J, leaving 17 bases between. The CDR3 sequence is 16 residues long. The CDR3, as DNA: TGTGCCAGCTACAGGGAAAGAGGAGTTAGCAATCAGCCCCAGCATTTT. It is translated as CASYRERGVSNQPQHF.

The chain carries TRBV5-1 and TRBJ1-2; D ambiguous. V was cut by 0 bases and J by 6 bases, with 6 bases left in between. There are 12 residues in the CDR3. The germline CDR1 and CDR2 sequences are SGHRS and YFSETQ. This CDR3 reads CASSLVGNGYTF. The CDR3 DNA reads as TGCGCCAGCAGCTTGGTAGGGAATGGCTACACCTTC.

This sequence joins TRBV18 and TRBJ1-1; D ambiguous. From germline, CDR1 is KGHSH and CDR2 LQKENI. This CDR3 region has 11 residues. V shed 3 bases and J shed 6 bases, with 5 bases lying between them. The CDR3 nucleotides read TGTGCCAGCTCACCGCTCCCTGAAGCTTTCTTT. Translating it yields CASSPLPEAFF.

The rearrangement links TRBV19 to TRBJ1-1, with D unclear. The V end lost 10 bases, the J end lost 6 bases, and 21 bases lay between the germline ends. Per the germline V gene, CDR1 is LNHDA and CDR2 is SQIVND (reference sequence). CDR3 length: 14 residues. CDR3 bases: TGTGCCACCTTAAAAATTTCGAACGGCTCTGAAGCTTTCTTT. Amino acids: CATLKISNGSEAFF.

The DNA of the CDR3 is TGTGCCAGCAGTCCCGGGGACCGTTGGTACGAGCAGTACTTC. It translates to CASSPGDRWYEQYF. The chain has TRBV6-5 and TRBJ2-7, with D possibly called TRBD1 or TRBD2 (5 bases each). This CDR3 spans 14 amino acids. V was trimmed by 5 bases and J by 4 bases, leaving 15 bases between them. Looked up from germline, CDR1 is MNHEY and CDR2 is SVGAGI.

This clone occurred once. The rearrangement uses TRBV4-3 and TRBJ1-1; D unresolved. This CDR3 spans 13 amino acids. Trimming took off 1 base at V and 8 bases at J, with 11 bases between the two ends. From germline, CDR1 is LGHNA and CDR2 YSLEER. The CDR3: CASSQGGHVEAFF. CDR3 DNA: TGCGCCAGCAGCCAAGGTGGGCATGTCGAAGCTTTCTTT.

V gene TRBV10-2 combines with J gene TRBJ2-1; unclear D gene. The V end lost 4 bases, the J end lost 6 bases, and 16 bases lay between the germline ends. Per the germline V gene, CDR1 is WSHSY and CDR2 is SAAADI. This CDR3 has 15 residues. CDR3 DNA: TGCGCCAGCAGTGCCTTAATGGGGTTAGGCAATGAGCAGTTCTTC. Translated: CASSALMGLGNEQFF.